This T cell receptor (beta chain) was recorded in a study of blood T cell repertoires in COVID-19. The overall study: From T cells, B-cell-depleted T cells, or PBMCs came the material, which was cDNA or gDNA.

Per the original data handling: Amplification with reference gene primers provided the estimates of nucleated cell counts. TCRdb keeps only in-frame clones here, not all; method: immunoSEQ multiplex PCR. V and J calls plus clone size are reproduced from that table; the DNA served to infer D and trimming. The table lists about 140,000 clones, around three quarters of them singletons. The CDR3 sequence is 13 residues long. Trimming cost V 5 bases and J 1 base; bases outside gene matches: 2. The clonotype was recovered from an elderly man with acute or convalescent COVID-19. Sequencing was performed on peripheral blood. The chain employs TRBV12-3 or TRBV12-4 and TRBJ2-7; 7 positions match TRBD1. The DNA for the CDR3 is TGTGCCAGCAGTCCGGGACAGTCCTACGAGCAGTACTTC. This sequence encodes CASSPGQSYEQYF.